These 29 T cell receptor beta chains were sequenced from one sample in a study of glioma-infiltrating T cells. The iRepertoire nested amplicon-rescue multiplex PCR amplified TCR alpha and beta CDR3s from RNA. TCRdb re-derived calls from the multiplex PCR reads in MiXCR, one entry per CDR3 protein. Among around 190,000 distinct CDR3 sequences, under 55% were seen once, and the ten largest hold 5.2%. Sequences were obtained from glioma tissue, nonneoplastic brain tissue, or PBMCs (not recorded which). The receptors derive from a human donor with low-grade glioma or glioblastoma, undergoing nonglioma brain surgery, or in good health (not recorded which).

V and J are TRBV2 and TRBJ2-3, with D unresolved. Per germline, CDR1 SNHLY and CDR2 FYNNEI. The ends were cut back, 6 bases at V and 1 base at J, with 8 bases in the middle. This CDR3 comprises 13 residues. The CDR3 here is CASRNLRTDTQYF. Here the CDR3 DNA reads TGTGCCAGCAGAAACTTACGCACAGATACGCAGTATTTT.

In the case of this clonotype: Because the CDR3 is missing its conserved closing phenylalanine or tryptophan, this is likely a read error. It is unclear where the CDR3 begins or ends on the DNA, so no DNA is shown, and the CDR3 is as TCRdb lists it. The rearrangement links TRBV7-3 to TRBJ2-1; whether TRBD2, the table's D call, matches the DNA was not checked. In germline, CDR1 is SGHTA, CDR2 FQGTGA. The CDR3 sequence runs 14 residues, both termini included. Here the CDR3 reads CASSLGTSYNEEFL.

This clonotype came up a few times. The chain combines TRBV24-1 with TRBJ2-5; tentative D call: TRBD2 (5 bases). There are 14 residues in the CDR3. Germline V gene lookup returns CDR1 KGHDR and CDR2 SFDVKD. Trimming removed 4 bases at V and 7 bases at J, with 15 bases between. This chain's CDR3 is CATSEPRSEVTQYF. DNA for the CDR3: TGTGCCACCAGTGAACCCCGATCGGAGGTGACCCAGTACTTC.

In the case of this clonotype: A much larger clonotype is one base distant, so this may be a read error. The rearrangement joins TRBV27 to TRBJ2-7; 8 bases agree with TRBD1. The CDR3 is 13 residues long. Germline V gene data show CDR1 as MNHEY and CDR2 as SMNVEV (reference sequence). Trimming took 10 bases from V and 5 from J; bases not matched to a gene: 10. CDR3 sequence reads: CATRDRRRNEQYF. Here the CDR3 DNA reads TGTGCCACCCGGGACAGGAGGCGGAACGAGCAGTACTTC.

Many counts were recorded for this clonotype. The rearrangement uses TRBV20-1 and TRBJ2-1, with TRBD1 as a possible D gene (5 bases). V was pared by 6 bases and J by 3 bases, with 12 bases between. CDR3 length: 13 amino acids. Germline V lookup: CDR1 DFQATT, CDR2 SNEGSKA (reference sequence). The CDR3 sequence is CSASLGLYNEQFF. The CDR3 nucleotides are TGCAGTGCCTCCCTGGGGCTCTACAATGAGCAGTTCTTC.

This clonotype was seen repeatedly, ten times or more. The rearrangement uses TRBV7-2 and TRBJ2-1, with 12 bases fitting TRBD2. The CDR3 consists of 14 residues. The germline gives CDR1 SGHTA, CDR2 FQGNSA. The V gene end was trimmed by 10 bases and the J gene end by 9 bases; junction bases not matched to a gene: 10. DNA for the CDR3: TGTGCCACCCTCAGACTAGCGGGAGTGGGTGAGCAGTTCTTC. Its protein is CATLRLAGVGEQFF.

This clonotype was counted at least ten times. This chain's CDR3 is CASSPPGSSYNEQFF. CDR3 coding DNA: TGTGCCAGCAGTCCTCCGGGGAGCTCCTACAATGAGCAGTTCTTC. This chain joins TRBV6-1 and TRBJ2-1; maybe TRBD2 (5 bases). Germline CDR1 reads MNHNS; CDR2 reads SASEGT. V lost 5 bases to trimming and J lost 0 bases, with 11 bases between them. The CDR3 sequence is 15 residues long.

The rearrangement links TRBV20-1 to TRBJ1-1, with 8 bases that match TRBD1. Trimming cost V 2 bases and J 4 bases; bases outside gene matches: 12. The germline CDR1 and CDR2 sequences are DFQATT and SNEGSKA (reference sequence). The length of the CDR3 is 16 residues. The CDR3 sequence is CSARPGDRRRITEAFF. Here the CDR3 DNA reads TGCAGTGCTAGACCGGGGGACAGGCGACGGATCACTGAAGCTTTCTTT.

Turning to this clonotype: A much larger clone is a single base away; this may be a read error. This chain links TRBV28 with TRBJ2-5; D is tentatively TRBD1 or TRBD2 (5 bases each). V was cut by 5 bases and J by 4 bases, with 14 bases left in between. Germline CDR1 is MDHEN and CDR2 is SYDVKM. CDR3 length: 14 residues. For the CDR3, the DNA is TGTGCCAGCAGTCGAGAAGGGGACCGAGAGACCCAGTACTTC. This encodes CASSREGDRETQYF. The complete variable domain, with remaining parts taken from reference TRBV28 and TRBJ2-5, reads DVKVTQSSRYLVKRTGEKVFLECVQDMDHENMFWYRQDPGLGLRLIYFSYDVKMKEKGDIPEGYSVSREKKERFSLILESASTNQTSMYLCASSREGDRETQYFGPGTRLLVL.

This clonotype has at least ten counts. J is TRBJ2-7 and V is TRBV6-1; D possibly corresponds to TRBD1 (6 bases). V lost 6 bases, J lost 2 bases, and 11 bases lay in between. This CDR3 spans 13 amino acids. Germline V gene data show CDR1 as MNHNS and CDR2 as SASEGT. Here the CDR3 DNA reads TGTGCCAGCAGAAGACAGGATCCCTACGAGCAGTACTTC. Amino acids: CASRRQDPYEQYF.

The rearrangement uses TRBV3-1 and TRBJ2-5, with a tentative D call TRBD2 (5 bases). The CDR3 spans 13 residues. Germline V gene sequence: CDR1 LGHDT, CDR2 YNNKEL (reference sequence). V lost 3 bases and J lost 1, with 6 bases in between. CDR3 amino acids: CASSHGGQETQYF. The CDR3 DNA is TGTGCCAGCAGCCACGGAGGCCAAGAGACCCAGTACTTC.

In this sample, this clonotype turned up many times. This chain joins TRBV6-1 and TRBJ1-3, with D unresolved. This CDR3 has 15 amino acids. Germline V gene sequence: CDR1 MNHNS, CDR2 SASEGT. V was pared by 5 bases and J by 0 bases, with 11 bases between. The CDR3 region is CASSSFYSSGNTIYF. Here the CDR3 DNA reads TGTGCCAGCAGTTCCTTTTACAGCTCTGGAAACACCATATATTTT.

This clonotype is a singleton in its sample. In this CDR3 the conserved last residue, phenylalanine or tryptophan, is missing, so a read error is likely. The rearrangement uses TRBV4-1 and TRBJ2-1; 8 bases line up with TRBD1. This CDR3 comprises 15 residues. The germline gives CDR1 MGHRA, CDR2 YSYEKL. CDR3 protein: CARSPGQGVYNEQFS. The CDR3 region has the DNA TGCGCCAGAAGCCCAGGACAGGGAGTCTACAATGAGCAGTTCTCC.

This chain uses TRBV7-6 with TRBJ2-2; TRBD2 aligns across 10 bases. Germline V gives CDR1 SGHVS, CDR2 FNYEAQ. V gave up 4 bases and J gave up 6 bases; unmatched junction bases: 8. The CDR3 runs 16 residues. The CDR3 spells CASSSVPSGSPGELFF. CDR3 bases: TGTGCCAGCAGCTCAGTTCCTAGCGGGAGTCCCGGGGAGCTGTTTTTT.

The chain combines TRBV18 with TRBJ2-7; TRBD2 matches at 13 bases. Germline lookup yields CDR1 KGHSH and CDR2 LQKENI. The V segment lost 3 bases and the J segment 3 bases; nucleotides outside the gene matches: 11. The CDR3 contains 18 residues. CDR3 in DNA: TGTGCCAGCTCACCGCTCAGTACTAGCGGGAGGGCATTCTACGAGCAGTACTTC. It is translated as CASSPLSTSGRAFYEQYF. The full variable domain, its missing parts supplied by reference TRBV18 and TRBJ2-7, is NAGVMQNPRHLVRRRGQEARLRCSPMKGHSHVYWYRQLPEEGLKFMVYLQKENIIDESGMPKERFSAEFPKEGPSILRIQQVVRGDSAAYFCASSPLSTSGRAFYEQYFGPGTRLTVT.

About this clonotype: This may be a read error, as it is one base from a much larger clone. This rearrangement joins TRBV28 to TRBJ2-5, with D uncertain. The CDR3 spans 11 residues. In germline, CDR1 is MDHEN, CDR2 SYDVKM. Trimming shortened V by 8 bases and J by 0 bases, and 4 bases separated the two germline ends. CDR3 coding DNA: TGTGCCAGCCAAGACCAAGAGACCCAGTACTTC. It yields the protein CASQDQETQYF.

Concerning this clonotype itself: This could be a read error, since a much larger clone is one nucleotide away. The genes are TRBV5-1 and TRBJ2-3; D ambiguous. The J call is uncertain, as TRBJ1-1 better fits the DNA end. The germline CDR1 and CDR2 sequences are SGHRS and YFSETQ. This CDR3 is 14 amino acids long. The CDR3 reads CASSLEGRIAEAFF. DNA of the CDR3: TGCGCCAGCAGCTTGGAAGGGAGAATTGCTGAAGCTTTCTTT.

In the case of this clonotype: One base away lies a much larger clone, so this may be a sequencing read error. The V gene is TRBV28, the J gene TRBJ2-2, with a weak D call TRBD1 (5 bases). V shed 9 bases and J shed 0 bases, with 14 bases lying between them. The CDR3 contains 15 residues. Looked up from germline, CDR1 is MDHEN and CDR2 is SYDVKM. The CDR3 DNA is TGTGCCAGTCACCAGGGAATCGCGAACACCGGGGAGCTGTTTTTT. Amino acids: CASHQGIANTGELFF.

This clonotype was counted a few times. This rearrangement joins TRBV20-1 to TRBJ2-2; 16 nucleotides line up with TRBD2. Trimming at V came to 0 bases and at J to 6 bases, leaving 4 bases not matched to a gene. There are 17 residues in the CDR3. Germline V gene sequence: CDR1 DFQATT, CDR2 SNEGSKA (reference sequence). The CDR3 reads CSARDAGLAGGAGELFF. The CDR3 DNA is TGCAGTGCTAGAGATGCGGGACTAGCGGGAGGGGCCGGGGAGCTGTTTTTT.

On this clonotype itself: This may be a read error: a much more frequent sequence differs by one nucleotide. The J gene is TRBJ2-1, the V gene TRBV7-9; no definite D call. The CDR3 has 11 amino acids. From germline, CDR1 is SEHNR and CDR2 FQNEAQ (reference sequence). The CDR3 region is CASSLDDEKFF. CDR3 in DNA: TGTGCCAGCAGCTTAGACGATGAGAAGTTCTTC.

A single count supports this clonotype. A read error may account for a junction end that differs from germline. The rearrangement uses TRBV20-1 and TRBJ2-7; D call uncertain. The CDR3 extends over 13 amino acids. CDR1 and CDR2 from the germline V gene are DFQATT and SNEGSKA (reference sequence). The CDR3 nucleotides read TGCAGTGCTAGAGCCGGCTCGGCATACGAGAAGTACTTC. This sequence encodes CSARAGSAYEKYF.

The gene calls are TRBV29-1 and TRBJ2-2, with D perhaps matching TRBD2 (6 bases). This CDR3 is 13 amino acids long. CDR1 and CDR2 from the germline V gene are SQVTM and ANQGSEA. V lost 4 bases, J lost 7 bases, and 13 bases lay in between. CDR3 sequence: CSVAGSRIGELFF. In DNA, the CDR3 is TGCAGCGTTGCCGGGAGTAGAATCGGGGAGCTGTTTTTT.

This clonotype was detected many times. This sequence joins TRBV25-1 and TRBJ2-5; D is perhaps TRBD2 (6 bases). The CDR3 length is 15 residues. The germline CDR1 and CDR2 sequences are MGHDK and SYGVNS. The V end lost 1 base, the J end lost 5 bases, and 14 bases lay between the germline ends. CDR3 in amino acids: CASSESVWGRETQYF. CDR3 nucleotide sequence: TGTGCCAGCAGTGAATCAGTCTGGGGGAGGGAGACCCAGTACTTC.

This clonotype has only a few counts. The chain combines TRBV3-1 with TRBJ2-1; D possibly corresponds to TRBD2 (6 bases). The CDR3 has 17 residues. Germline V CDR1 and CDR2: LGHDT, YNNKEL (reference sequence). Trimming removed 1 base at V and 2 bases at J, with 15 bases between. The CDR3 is CASSQGDSTDTYNEQFF. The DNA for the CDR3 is TGTGCCAGCAGCCAAGGGGACTCAACGGACACCTACAATGAGCAGTTCTTC.

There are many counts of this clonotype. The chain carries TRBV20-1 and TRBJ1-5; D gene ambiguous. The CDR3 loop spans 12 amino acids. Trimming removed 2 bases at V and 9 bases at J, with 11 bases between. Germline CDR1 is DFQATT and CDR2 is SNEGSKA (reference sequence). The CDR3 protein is CSARTGEAPQHF. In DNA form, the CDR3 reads TGCAGTGCTAGAACTGGGGAGGCGCCCCAGCATTTT.

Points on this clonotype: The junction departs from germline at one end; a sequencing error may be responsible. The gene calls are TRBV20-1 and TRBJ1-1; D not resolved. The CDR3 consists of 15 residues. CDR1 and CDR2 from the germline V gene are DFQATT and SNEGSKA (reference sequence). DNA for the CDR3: TGCGGTGCTAGTTTCGCAGACAATATGAGCACTGAAGCTTTCTTT. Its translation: CGASFADNMSTEAFF.

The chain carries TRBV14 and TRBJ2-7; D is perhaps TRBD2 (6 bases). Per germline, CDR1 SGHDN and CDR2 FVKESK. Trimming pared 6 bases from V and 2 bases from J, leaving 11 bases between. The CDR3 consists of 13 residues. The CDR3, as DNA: TGTGCCAGCAGTCGGACTACTACCTACGAGCAGTACTTC. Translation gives CASSRTTTYEQYF. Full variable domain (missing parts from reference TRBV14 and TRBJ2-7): EAGVTQFPSHSVIEKGQTVTLRCDPISGHDNLYWYRRVMGKEIKFLLHFVKESKQDESGMPNNRFLAERTGGTYSTLKVQPAELEDSGVYFCASSRTTTYEQYFGPGTRLTVT.

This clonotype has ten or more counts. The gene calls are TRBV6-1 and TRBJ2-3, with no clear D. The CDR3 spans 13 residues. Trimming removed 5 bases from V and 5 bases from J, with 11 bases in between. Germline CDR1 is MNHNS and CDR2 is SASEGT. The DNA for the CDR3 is TGTGCCAGCAGTCCGAGACTGGTAGATACGCAGTATTTT. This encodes CASSPRLVDTQYF.

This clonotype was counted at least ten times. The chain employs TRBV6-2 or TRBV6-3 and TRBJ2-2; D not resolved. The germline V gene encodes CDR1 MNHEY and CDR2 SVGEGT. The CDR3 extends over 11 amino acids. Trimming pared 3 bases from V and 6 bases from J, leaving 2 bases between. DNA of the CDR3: TGTGCCAGCAGTTATGCCGGGGAGCTGTTTTTT. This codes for CASSYAGELFF.